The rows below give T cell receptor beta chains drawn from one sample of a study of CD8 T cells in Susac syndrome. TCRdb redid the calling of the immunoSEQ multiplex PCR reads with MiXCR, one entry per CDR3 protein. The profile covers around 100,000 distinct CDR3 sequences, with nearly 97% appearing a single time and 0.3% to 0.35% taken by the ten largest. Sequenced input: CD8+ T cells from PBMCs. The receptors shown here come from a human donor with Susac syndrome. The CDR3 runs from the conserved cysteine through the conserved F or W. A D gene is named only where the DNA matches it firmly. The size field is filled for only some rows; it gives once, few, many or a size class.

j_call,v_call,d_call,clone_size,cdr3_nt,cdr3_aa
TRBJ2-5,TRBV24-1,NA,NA,TGTGCCACCAGTGACCCTTACAGGGTTGAGACCCAGTACTTC,CATSDPYRVETQYF
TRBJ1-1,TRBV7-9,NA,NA,TGTGCCAGCAGCTTGCAGGGCGGTGATTTCTTT,CASSLQGGDFF
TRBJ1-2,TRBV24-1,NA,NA,TGTGCCACCAGTGATGCGGGACGGAGCTATGGCTACACCTTC,CATSDAGRSYGYTF
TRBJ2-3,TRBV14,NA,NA,TGTGCCAGCAGCCAAGAAGACTACACAGATACGCAGTATTTT,CASSQEDYTDTQYF
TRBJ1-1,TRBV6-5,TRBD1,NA,TGTGCCATCAACAGGGGGCCTGAAGCTTTCTTT,CAINRGPEAFF
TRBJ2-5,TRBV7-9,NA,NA,TGTGCCAGCAGCTCCGAAGGGGAGACCCAGTACTTC,CASSSEGETQYF
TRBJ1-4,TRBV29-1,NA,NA,TGCAGCGTTGAAGGAGGGTTAGGAGATAAGCGACTGTTTTTT,CSVEGGLGDKRLFF
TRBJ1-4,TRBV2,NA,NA,TGTGCCAGCAGTGATCTAGGACAGCTTAATGAAAAACTGTTTTTT,CASSDLGQLNEKLFF
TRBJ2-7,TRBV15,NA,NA,TGTGCCACCAGCAGAGTGGTTTGGGACGAGCAGTACTTC,CATSRVVWDEQYF
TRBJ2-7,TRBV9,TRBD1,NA,TGTGCCAGCAGCGCGACAGGGGGCGCGTCCTACGAGCAGTACTTC,CASSATGGASYEQYF
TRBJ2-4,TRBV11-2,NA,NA,TGTGCCAGCAGCTTAGACAGCTCTCTCCTAGCCAAAAACATTCAGTACTTC,CASSLDSSLLAKNIQYF
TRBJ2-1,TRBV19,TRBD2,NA,TGTGCCAGTAGTCCCTCCTGGAAAGCGGGAGGGTCCTACAATGAGCAGTTCTTC,CASSPSWKAGGSYNEQFF
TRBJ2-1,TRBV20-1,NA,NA,TGCAGTGCCCGGGACAATTATGAGCAGTTCTTC,CSARDNYEQFF
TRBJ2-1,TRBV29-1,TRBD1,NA,TGCAGCGCCAAGGACAGGGGAGACGATGAGCAGTTCTTC,CSAKDRGDDEQFF
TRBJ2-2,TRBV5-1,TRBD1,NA,TGCGCCAGCAGCTACAGACAGGGGGCGACCGGGGAGCTGTTTTTT,CASSYRQGATGELFF
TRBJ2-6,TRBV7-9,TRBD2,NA,TGTGCCAGCAGCTTTCAACTAGCGGCTGACTCTGGGGCCAACGTCCTGACTTTC,CASSFQLAADSGANVLTF
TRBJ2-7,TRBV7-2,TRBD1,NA,TGTGCCAGCAGCGGAACCGGGACAGCGTACGAGCAGTACTTC,CASSGTGTAYEQYF
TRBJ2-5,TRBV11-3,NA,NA,TGTGCCAGCAGCTTAGATCAGCACGGAGAGACCCAGTACTTC,CASSLDQHGETQYF
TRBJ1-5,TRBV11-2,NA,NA,TGTGCCAGCAGCCCCGAGGTGGCGGGCAATCAGCCCCAGCATTTT,CASSPEVAGNQPQHF
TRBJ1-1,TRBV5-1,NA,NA,TGCGCCAGCAGCCCCTTGACAGCCCCGGGGACTGAAGCTTTCTTT,CASSPLTAPGTEAFF
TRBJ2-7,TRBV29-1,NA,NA,TGCAGCGTTGAAGCAGCCTTTCCCTCCTACGAGCAGTACTTC,CSVEAAFPSYEQYF
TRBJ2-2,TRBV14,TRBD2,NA,TGTGCCAGCAGACCGGGACTAGCGGGGGGCAACACCGGGGAGCTGTTTTTT,CASRPGLAGGNTGELFF
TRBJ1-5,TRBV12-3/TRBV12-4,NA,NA,TGTGCCAGCAGTTTTAACCGGGACGATCAGCCCCAGCATTTT,CASSFNRDDQPQHF
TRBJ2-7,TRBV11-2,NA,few,TGTGCCAGCAGCACCGGCTACGAGCAGTACTTC,CASSTGYEQYF
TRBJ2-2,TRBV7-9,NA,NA,TGTGCGAGCCTGGCGGGAAATGTCGGGGAGCTGTTTTTT,CASLAGNVGELFF
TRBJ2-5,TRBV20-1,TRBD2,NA,TGCAGTGCTAGGCGAACTAGCGGGGGACACTTAGAGACCCAGTACTTC,CSARRTSGGHLETQYF
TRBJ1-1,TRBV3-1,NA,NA,TGTGCCAGCAGCCCCACGCTTGGCTACACTGAAGCTTTCTTT,CASSPTLGYTEAFF
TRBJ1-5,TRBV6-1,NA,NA,TGTGCCAGCAGCCCACGGGGGGAAAGGAGCAATCAGCCCCAGCATTTT,CASSPRGERSNQPQHF
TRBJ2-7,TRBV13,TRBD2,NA,TGTGCCAGCAGCTTAGAAGGCGGGAGGGCTTACGAGCAGTACTTC,CASSLEGGRAYEQYF
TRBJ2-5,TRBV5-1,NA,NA,TGCGCCAGCAGCTTGGACAGTCAAGAGACCCAGTACTTC,CASSLDSQETQYF
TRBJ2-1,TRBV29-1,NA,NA,TGCAGCGTTGTCGCGGGGTGGGGTGAGCAGTTCTTC,CSVVAGWGEQFF
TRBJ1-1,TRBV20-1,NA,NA,TGCAGTGCTGCCCGGGGTGGGGGCCGTGAAGCTTTCTTT,CSAARGGGREAFF
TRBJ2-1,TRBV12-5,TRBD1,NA,TGTGCTAGTGGTTCGGGACAGCACAATGAGCAGTTCTTC,CASGSGQHNEQFF
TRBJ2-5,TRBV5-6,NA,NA,TGTGCCAGCAGCCTAGGCGGGTGGGCGGTCCAAGAGACCCAGTACTTC,CASSLGGWAVQETQYF
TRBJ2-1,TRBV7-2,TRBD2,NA,TGTGCCAGCAGCGCAACTAGCGGGGCCTCTTGGAATGAGCAGTTCTTC,CASSATSGASWNEQFF
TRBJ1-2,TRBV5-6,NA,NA,TGTGCCAGCAGCTCCCTGATGGCTCACTATGGCTACACCTTC,CASSSLMAHYGYTF
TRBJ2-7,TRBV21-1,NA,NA,TGTGCCAGCAGCACCCCCAGAGGGGGCCGGGAGCAGTACTTC,CASSTPRGGREQYF
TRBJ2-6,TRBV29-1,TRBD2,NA,TGCAGCGCTGGGGGGGGTTCTGGGGCCAACGTCCTGACTTTC,CSAGGGSGANVLTF
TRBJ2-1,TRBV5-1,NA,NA,TGCGCCAGCAGGGACGGGAGCAATGAGCAGTTCTTC,CASRDGSNEQFF
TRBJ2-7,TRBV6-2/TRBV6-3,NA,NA,TGTGCCAGCAGTTACTCCCCGGATGGAGGGGCCTACGAGCAGTACTTC,CASSYSPDGGAYEQYF
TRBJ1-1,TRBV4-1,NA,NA,TGCGCCAGCAGCCAAGGATCTGGGGCGATCGCTGAAGCTTTCTTT,CASSQGSGAIAEAFF
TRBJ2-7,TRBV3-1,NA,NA,TGTGCCAGCAGCCAAGAGAGAAACTACGAGCAGTACTTC,CASSQERNYEQYF
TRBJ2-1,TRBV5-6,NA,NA,TGTGCCAGCAGCCCACCCCGGTCGGCGGGAAATGAGCAGTTCTTC,CASSPPRSAGNEQFF
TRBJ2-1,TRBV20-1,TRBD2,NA,TGCAGTGCTACCCCCGAGGGACTAGCGGGGAATGAGCAGTTCTTC,CSATPEGLAGNEQFF
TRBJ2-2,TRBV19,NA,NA,TGTGCCAGTAGTATGTTCCCCACCGGGGAGCTGTTTTTT,CASSMFPTGELFF
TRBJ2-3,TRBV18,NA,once,TGTGCCAGCTCACCGGCTGACCGGGACTTCACAGATACGCAGTATTTT,CASSPADRDFTDTQYF
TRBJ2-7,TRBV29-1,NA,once,TGCAGCGTTCAAACGAGCCTGGAGCAGTACTTC,CSVQTSLEQYF
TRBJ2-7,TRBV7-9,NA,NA,TGTGCCAGCAGCAAGAAGGGCGAGCAGTACTTC,CASSKKGEQYF
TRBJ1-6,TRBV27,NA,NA,TGTGCCAGCAGTTCCCGCAGGAGTTCACCCCTCCACTTT,CASSSRRSSPLHF
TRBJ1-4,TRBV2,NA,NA,TGTGCCAGCAGCAGACCCACAGGGATTGCAACTAATGAAAAACTGTTTTTT,CASSRPTGIATNEKLFF
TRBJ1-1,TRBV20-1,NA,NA,TGCAGTGCTAGAGATCCCCGGAGCCCCTCAGCTTTCTTT,CSARDPRSPSAFF